These 18 T cell receptor beta chains were sequenced from one sample in a study of blood T cell repertoires in COVID-19. TCRdb keeps only in-frame clones here, not all; method: immunoSEQ multiplex PCR. This table holds 290,000 or so clones, 87% found once. The sample comprised peripheral blood. Receptor source: a man younger than 30 with active or convalescent COVID-19.

A remark on this clone: This sample includes further DNA sequences coding for the same CDR3. The chain is built from TRBV5-1 and TRBJ2-7; tentatively, D is TRBD1 (5 bases). V shed 0 bases and J shed 1 base, with 8 bases lying between them. Germline CDR1 is SGHRS and CDR2 is YFSETQ. CDR3 length: 14 amino acids. The CDR3 DNA sequence: TGCGCCAGCAGCTTGGCGGCAGGGTCCTACGAGCAGTACTTC. It translates to CASSLAAGSYEQYF.

The chain combines TRBV4-2 with TRBJ2-7, with 9 bases that match TRBD2. Trimming cost V 4 bases and J 1 base; bases outside gene matches: 8. The CDR3 loop spans 16 amino acids. Germline values: CDR1 LGHNA, CDR2 YNFKEQ. The CDR3 protein is CASSPTRLAESYEQYF. CDR3 in DNA: TGTGCCAGCAGCCCGACGCGACTAGCGGAGTCCTACGAGCAGTACTTC.

The chain combines TRBV28 with TRBJ1-5, with D tentatively TRBD1 (5 bases). Germline CDR1 is MDHEN and CDR2 is SYDVKM. The CDR3 contains 14 residues. Trimming left V 7 bases short and J 10 bases short, with 20 bases between. In DNA, the CDR3 is TGTGCCAGCACCGGGAGGACAACTCATCGACCCCAGCATTTT. This codes for CASTGRTTHRPQHF.

This chain links TRBV7-8 with TRBJ2-4; D might be TRBD2 (6 bases). This CDR3 has 14 amino acids. Germline V gene sequence: CDR1 SGHVS, CDR2 FQNEAQ. The V end lost 5 bases, the J end lost 5 bases, and 13 bases lay between the germline ends. The CDR3 DNA reads TGTGCCAGCAGCCCGGAGGGTTTCCAAAACATTCAGTACTTC. Encoded protein: CASSPEGFQNIQYF.

The chain employs TRBV27 and TRBJ2-5; 12 bases match TRBD1. CDR3 size: 15 residues. Germline trimming cut 5 bases from V and 5 bases from J; bases unmatched to any gene: 6. Germline V gives CDR1 MNHEY, CDR2 SMNVEV (reference sequence). CDR3 protein: CASSGTGGRRETQYF. DNA of the CDR3: TGTGCCAGCAGTGGGACAGGGGGCCGTAGGGAGACCCAGTACTTC.

The chain is built from TRBV27 and TRBJ1-1; 7 bases match TRBD1. J gave up 4 bases and V 2 bases, and 7 bases lay outside the gene matches. This CDR3 is built from 15 residues. Germline V lookup: CDR1 MNHEY, CDR2 SMNVEV (reference sequence). CDR3 protein: CASSLATGFGTEAFF. DNA for the CDR3: TGTGCCAGCAGTTTAGCGACAGGGTTCGGCACTGAAGCTTTCTTT.

J is TRBJ2-7 and V is TRBV6-6; the D is unclear. V gave up 9 bases and J gave up 4 bases, with 4 bases separating them. CDR3 length equals 9 residues. Per germline, CDR1 MNHNY and CDR2 SVGAGI (reference sequence). CDR3 DNA sequence: TGTGCCAGTAATTACGAGCAGTACTTC. Its protein product is CASNYEQYF.

This chain joins TRBV29-1 and TRBJ2-3, with 8 bases matching TRBD2. CDR3 length equals 19 residues. V lost 2 bases and J lost 2; bases outside the gene matches: 18. Germline CDR1 SQVTM, CDR2 ANQGSEA. CDR3: CSVELLSSGGKGPTDTQYF. CDR3 nucleotides: TGCAGCGTTGAATTGCTATCCAGCGGGGGCAAAGGTCCCACAGATACGCAGTATTTT.

The gene calls are TRBV10-3 and TRBJ2-1, with TRBD1 matching 10 bases. The CDR3 has 14 amino acids. Germline V gene sequence: CDR1 ENHRY, CDR2 SYGVKD. With 10 bases clipped from V and 7 bases from J, the junction kept 10 bases outside the gene matches. The CDR3 here is CATLTGGLLNEQFF. CDR3 bases: TGTGCCACCCTGACAGGGGGCCTGTTGAATGAGCAGTTCTTC.

This chain joins TRBV5-1 and TRBJ1-5; D not certain. There are 13 residues in the CDR3. V dropped 0 bases and J dropped 5 bases, with 6 bases sitting between them. Germline V lookup: CDR1 SGHRS, CDR2 YFSETQ. In DNA form, the CDR3 reads TGCGCCAGCAGCTTGGGTCCTTATCAGCCCCAGCATTTT. It codes for CASSLGPYQPQHF.

The chain carries TRBV7-9 and TRBJ2-3; 10 bases agree with TRBD2. With V trimmed by 5 bases and J by 2 bases, 13 bases remained unmatched. The CDR3 is 18 amino acids. Germline loops: CDR1 SEHNR, CDR2 FQNEAQ (reference sequence). The CDR3 reads CASSLLVLAGVNTDTQYF. The CDR3 DNA is TGTGCCAGCAGCCTCCTTGTCCTAGCGGGAGTTAACACAGATACGCAGTATTTT.

The chain carries TRBV13 and TRBJ1-1, with D maybe TRBD1 (5 bases). Germline V lookup: CDR1 PRHDT, CDR2 FYEKMQ (reference sequence). With 5 bases removed from V and 1 base from J, the gap between germline ends came to 8 bases. The CDR3 sequence is 13 residues long. The CDR3 reads CASSADTNTEAFF. For the CDR3, the DNA is TGTGCCAGCAGCGCGGACACGAACACTGAAGCTTTCTTT.

The chain has TRBV20-1 and TRBJ1-5; D gene uncertain. This CDR3 spans 16 amino acids. In germline, CDR1 is DFQATT, CDR2 SNEGSKA (reference sequence). V was shortened by 3 bases and J by 4 bases, with 19 bases between the two germline ends. In nucleotides, the CDR3 is TGCAGTGCTAGTTATTTACGAAAACAGAATAATCAGCCCCAGCATTTT. Translated, it gives CSASYLRKQNNQPQHF.

The gene calls are TRBV19 and TRBJ2-7; unclear D gene. V shed 4 bases and J shed 8 bases, with 12 bases lying between them. This CDR3 region has 12 residues. From germline, CDR1 is LNHDA and CDR2 SQIVND (reference sequence). CDR3 in amino acids: CASSNTLAKQYF. The CDR3 DNA reads as TGTGCCAGTAGTAACACCTTGGCCAAGCAGTACTTC.

This rearrangement joins TRBV12-5 to TRBJ2-2, with a possible D match to TRBD1 (6 bases). V was cut by 6 bases and J by 3 bases, with 11 bases left in between. CDR3 size: 14 residues. Germline assignment: CDR1 LGHNT and CDR2 FRNRAP. The DNA of the CDR3 is TGTGCTAGTGGGGGGAGACAGGACACCGGGGAGCTGTTTTTT. The encoded protein is CASGGRQDTGELFF.

The chain combines TRBV19 with TRBJ2-5; 10 positions agree with TRBD2. The CDR3 is 16 residues long. The ends lost 3 bases at V and 5 bases at J; junction bases unmatched: 9. Germline assignment: CDR1 LNHDA and CDR2 SQIVND (reference sequence). CDR3 in amino acids: CASSIGLAGDLETQYF. The CDR3 DNA reads as TGTGCCAGTAGTATCGGTCTAGCGGGGGACCTTGAGACCCAGTACTTC.

This clone was found a few times. The chain has TRBV5-1 and TRBJ2-7; D possibly corresponds to TRBD2 (5 bases). This CDR3 is built from 15 residues. Germline CDR1 is SGHRS and CDR2 is YFSETQ. Trimming pared 4 bases from V and 3 bases from J, leaving 17 bases between. The CDR3 sequence: CASSLGRDGFYEQYF. DNA for the CDR3: TGCGCCAGCAGCCTGGGCCGGGATGGGTTCTACGAGCAGTACTTC.

Remarks on this clone: Relative to the germline gene, one junction end is altered; a read error may explain this. J is TRBJ2-2 and V is TRBV19; 12 positions match TRBD2. Per the germline V gene, CDR1 is LNHDA and CDR2 is SQIVND (reference sequence). The CDR3 runs to 17 residues. This CDR3 is CASSIIRTSGNNGELFF. As DNA, the CDR3 is TGTGCCAGTAGTATTATTCGGACTAGCGGGAACAACGGGGAGCTGTTTTTT. Looking up the rest from reference TRBV19 and TRBJ2-2 gives the full variable domain: DGGITQSPKYLFRKEGQNVTLSCEQNLNHDAMYWYRQDPGQGLRLIYYSQIVNDFQKGDIAEGYSVSREKKESFPLTVTSAQKNPTAFYLCASSIIRTSGNNGELFFGEGSRLTVL.